Presented here are 23 T cell receptor beta chains from one specimen sequenced in a study of regulatory T cells in long-lasting Graves disease (dated by TCRdb to 2020 to 2022). To prepare the library, multiplex PCR was applied. Instrument used: Illumina HiSeq 4000. iRepertoire HTBI primers and Arm-PCR amplification of CDR3 regions were used to construct TCR beta libraries. TCRdb cleaned the public reads at Q25 with fastp, built clones with MiXCR and kept in-frame beta chains. Every distinct CDR3 protein forms one entry, paired with its most common genes and DNA. Present in this sample are roughly 420,000 distinct CDR3 sequences, 11% to 15% of which were seen just once. The ten biggest clones cover about a sixth of the sample. Sample time point, as interpreted from the label and publication: newly diagnosed GD, antithyroid drugs for less than 3 months. RNA was extracted from PBMCs in TRIzol for both TCR sequencing and RNA sequencing.

These same data were also listed under a study on T cells in Graves' hyperthyroidism and ophthalmopathy.

The sample was peripheral blood mononuclear cells (PBMCs), taken at new diagnosis, from a patient treated with antithyroid drugs. The receptors come from a woman between 45 and 65 years old with Graves disease. Donor details come from another sample of the same person, matched by shared clones.

The J gene is TRBJ2-5, the V gene TRBV10-3; 9 positions match TRBD1. The DNA end lines up better with TRBJ2-7; the J call may be wrong. This CDR3 comprises 12 residues. The germline V gene has CDR1 ENHRY and CDR2 SYGVKD. DNA for the CDR3: TGTGCCATACGGGACAGGGCTCACGAGCAGTACTTC. Translated, it gives CAIRDRAHEQYF.

This rearrangement joins TRBV13 to TRBJ1-5, with unresolved D. In germline, CDR1 is PRHDT, CDR2 FYEKMQ (reference sequence). This CDR3 has 12 residues. Trimming stripped 1 base from V and 9 bases from J, with 7 bases between. Here the CDR3 reads CASSLAKGPQHF. CDR3 bases: TGTGCCAGCAGCTTAGCGAAAGGGCCCCAGCATTTT.

This clonotype was detected many times. The rearrangement links TRBV11-3 to TRBJ1-1; TRBD1 agrees at 9 bases. The CDR3 consists of 13 residues. CDR1 and CDR2 from the germline V gene are SGHNT and YENEEA. With V trimmed by 5 bases and J by 5 bases, 3 bases remained unmatched. This CDR3 is CASSRTGETEAFF. The CDR3 DNA follows: TGTGCCAGCAGCAGGACAGGGGAAACTGAAGCTTTCTTT.

This clonotype has ten or more counts. This sequence joins TRBV7-3 and TRBJ2-5, with no clear D. Germline CDR1 reads SGHTA; CDR2 reads FQGTGA. V lost 2 bases and J lost 3, with 16 bases in between. CDR3 length: 16 residues. In DNA form, the CDR3 reads TGTGCCAGCAGCTTAGTTGGCGGAATTGCTAAAGAGACCCAGTACTTC. It yields the protein CASSLVGGIAKETQYF.

V is TRBV7-9 and J is TRBJ2-5, with 14 bases that match TRBD2. The V gene's germline CDR1 is SEHNR and CDR2 FQNEAQ (reference sequence). The V gene end was trimmed by 0 bases and the J gene end by 5 bases; junction bases not matched to a gene: 8. The CDR3 spans 18 residues. This chain's CDR3 is CASSLADYRTSGRETQYF. The DNA of the CDR3 is TGTGCCAGCAGCTTAGCGGACTACCGGACTAGCGGGAGGGAGACCCAGTACTTC.

The chain uses TRBV7-9 and TRBJ2-5, with 9 positions matching TRBD1. CDR3 size: 16 residues. Germline V lookup: CDR1 SEHNR, CDR2 FQNEAQ (reference sequence). The V segment lost 4 bases and the J segment 5 bases; nucleotides outside the gene matches: 11. CDR3 sequence reads: CASSSPTGGFLETQYF. The CDR3 DNA reads as TGTGCCAGCAGCTCGCCCACAGGGGGCTTTCTGGAGACCCAGTACTTC.

The rearrangement uses TRBV28 and TRBJ2-4; 7 bases match TRBD1. Trimming took 6 bases from V and 6 from J; bases not matched to a gene: 8. In germline, CDR1 is MDHEN, CDR2 SYDVKM. This CDR3 contains 14 residues. CDR3 sequence: CASSLTGSLNIQYF. CDR3 bases: TGTGCCAGCAGCCTGACAGGGTCCTTAAACATTCAGTACTTC.

This clonotype was counted at least ten times. V and J are TRBV28 and TRBJ2-4; D is uncertain. The length of the CDR3 is 15 residues. Trimming cost V 6 bases and J 0 bases, with 12 bases left between them. Germline loops: CDR1 MDHEN, CDR2 SYDVKM. The CDR3 is CASSTLTGAKNIQYF. The CDR3 coding sequence is TGTGCCAGCAGCACCCTGACGGGAGCCAAAAACATTCAGTACTTC. Full variable domain (rest looked up from reference TRBV28 and TRBJ2-4): DVKVTQSSRYLVKRTGEKVFLECVQDMDHENMFWYRQDPGLGLRLIYFSYDVKMKEKGDIPEGYSVSREKKERFSLILESASTNQTSMYLCASSTLTGAKNIQYFGAGTRLSVL.

V and J are TRBV30 and TRBJ1-2, with a possible D match to TRBD1 (5 bases). CDR3 length: 12 residues. Trimming took off 7 bases at V and 3 bases at J, with 12 bases between the two ends. Germline V gives CDR1 GTSNPN, CDR2 SVGIG (reference sequence). CDR3 coding DNA: TGTGCCTACGCCGGGACTTACTATGGCTACACCTTC. This codes for CAYAGTYYGYTF.

The V call is TRBV4-2, the J call TRBJ2-1; 14 bases are a match to TRBD2. The length of the CDR3 is 16 residues. V shed 2 bases and J 9 bases; nucleotides not matched to a gene: 6. Germline CDR1 and CDR2: LGHNA and YNFKEQ. The CDR3 is CASSQLGLAGGSEQFF. The DNA of the CDR3 is TGTGCCAGCAGCCAACTAGGACTAGCGGGGGGTAGTGAGCAGTTCTTC.

This clonotype was seen a few times. The genes are TRBV10-3 and TRBJ2-1; D is perhaps TRBD1 (5 bases). The CDR3 loop spans 15 amino acids. V was pared by 3 bases and J by 5 bases, with 14 bases between. Germline CDR1 is ENHRY and CDR2 is SYGVKD. The CDR3 here is CAISDQGATHNEQFF. CDR3 coding DNA: TGTGCCATCAGTGATCAAGGGGCCACCCACAATGAGCAGTTCTTC.

This clonotype was found a few times. The final CDR3 position lacks the conserved phenylalanine or tryptophan, pointing to a likely read error. This chain links TRBV5-1 with TRBJ2-7, with D perhaps matching TRBD1 or TRBD2 (5 bases each). V was trimmed by 5 bases and J by 0 bases, leaving 9 bases between them. Germline V CDR1 and CDR2: SGHRS, YFSETQ. The CDR3 has 13 residues. The chain's CDR3 is CASRGDSSYEQYI. In nucleotides, the CDR3 is TGCGCCAGCAGGGGGGATAGCTCCTACGAGCAGTACATC.

With regard to this clonotype: One base away lies a much larger clone, so this may be a sequencing read error. J is TRBJ2-7 and V is TRBV6-2 or TRBV6-3, with 13 bases matching TRBD2. CDR1 MNHEY and CDR2 SVGEGT come from the germline V gene. There are 15 residues in the CDR3. CDR3 sequence reads: CTSSSTSGRSYEQYF. In DNA, the CDR3 is TGTACCAGCAGCTCGACTAGCGGGAGGTCCTACGAGCAGTACTTC.

There are many counts of this clonotype. This rearrangement joins TRBV11-2 to TRBJ1-5, with D perhaps TRBD1 (5 bases). The CDR3 totals 13 residues. CDR1 and CDR2 (germline): SGHAT, FQNNGV. Trimming took off 1 base at V and 6 bases at J, with 7 bases between the two ends. The CDR3 nucleotides are TGTGCCAGCAGCTTAGGCGGGGCTCAGCCCCAGCATTTT. As protein: CASSLGGAQPQHF.

This clonotype occurred many times. V is TRBV6-5 and J is TRBJ2-2; D ambiguous. The CDR3 runs 13 residues. Per germline, CDR1 MNHEY and CDR2 SVGAGI. Trimming took 2 bases from V and 3 from J, leaving 4 bases between them. The DNA for the CDR3 is TGTGCCAGCAGTTACCCCCACACCGGGGAGCTGTTTTTT. The encoded protein is CASSYPHTGELFF.

This clonotype was recorded at least ten times. The chain has TRBV11-2 and TRBJ2-4; D unresolved. Trimming stripped 5 bases from V and 1 base from J, with 18 bases between. CDR1 and CDR2 (germline): SGHAT, FQNNGV. CDR3 length: 17 residues. CDR3 nucleotide sequence: TGTGCCAGCAGCGGTATTGAAATGGGCGAGGCCAAAAACATTCAGTACTTC. Protein product: CASSGIEMGEAKNIQYF.

This clonotype occurred many times. The genes are TRBV20-1 and TRBJ2-7; 11 positions agree with TRBD2. This CDR3 is 14 amino acids long. Germline V gives CDR1 DFQATT, CDR2 SNEGSKA (reference sequence). The V and J ends lost 6 bases and 4 bases, in that order; junction bases with no gene match: 8. CDR3 in DNA: TGCAGTGCCGAGGGACTAGCGGAGCCTTACGAGCAGTACTTC. Residues: CSAEGLAEPYEQYF.

This clonotype occurred many times. The chain joins TRBV2 to TRBJ2-7; perhaps TRBD2 as D (5 bases). The V gene lost 7 bases and the J gene lost 3 bases, with 10 bases spanning the gap. This CDR3 contains 12 residues. Germline V CDR1 and CDR2: SNHLY, FYNNEI. The CDR3 DNA reads TGTGCCAGCACCGAGCGGCTCTACGAGCAGTACTTC. Translation gives CASTERLYEQYF.

This clonotype was detected a few times. At one of its ends the junction is not consistent with the germline gene, which may arise from a read error. The chain links TRBV28 to TRBJ2-2; 7 positions match TRBD1. This CDR3 has 16 residues. The V gene's germline CDR1 is MDHEN and CDR2 SYDVKM. The CDR3 DNA sequence: TGTGCCAGCAGTTTATCGGGACAGACTAACACCGGGCAGCTGTTTTTT. This gives the protein CASSLSGQTNTGQLFF.

This chain links TRBV15 with TRBJ2-1; TRBD2 matches 10 bases. Germline assignment: CDR1 LNHNV and CDR2 YYDKDF (reference sequence). The CDR3 is 17 residues long. The junction had 13 bases not matched to a gene; V was cut back by 3 bases and J by 8 bases. The CDR3 region has the DNA TGTGCCACCAGCAGCCCTAGCGGGAGAGCACTACTGGATGAGCAGTTCTTC. It specifies CATSSPSGRALLDEQFF.

For the CDR3, the DNA is TGCGCCAGCAGCTTGACAGGACTAGCGGGAGGGCCCCCCTACTTC. Translation: CASSLTGLAGGPPYF. The genes are TRBV5-1 and TRBJ2-7; TRBD2 matches at 15 bases. The trim removed 1 base at V and 13 bases at J, leaving 9 bases unmatched. The V gene's germline CDR1 is SGHRS and CDR2 YFSETQ. The CDR3 loop spans 15 amino acids.

About this clonotype: This sequence is one base from a far larger clone and is likely a read error. V and J are TRBV2 and TRBJ2-7; D remains unclear. Trimming stripped 4 bases from V and 3 bases from J, with 1 base between. In germline, CDR1 is SNHLY, CDR2 FYNNEI. The CDR3 is made up of 10 amino acids. CDR3 sequence: CASSVYEQYF. DNA for the CDR3: TGTGCCAGCAGTGTCTACGAGCAGTACTTC.

This clonotype was observed once. The chain is built from TRBV19 and TRBJ2-6, with a weak D call TRBD2 (6 bases). Germline V gene sequence: CDR1 LNHDA, CDR2 SQIVND (reference sequence). The CDR3 runs 17 residues. V was trimmed by 10 bases and J by 0 bases, leaving 19 bases between them. This CDR3 reads CATKAEGLYSGANVLTF. The CDR3 bases are TGTGCCACTAAGGCGGAGGGTCTCTACTCTGGGGCCAACGTCCTGACTTTC.